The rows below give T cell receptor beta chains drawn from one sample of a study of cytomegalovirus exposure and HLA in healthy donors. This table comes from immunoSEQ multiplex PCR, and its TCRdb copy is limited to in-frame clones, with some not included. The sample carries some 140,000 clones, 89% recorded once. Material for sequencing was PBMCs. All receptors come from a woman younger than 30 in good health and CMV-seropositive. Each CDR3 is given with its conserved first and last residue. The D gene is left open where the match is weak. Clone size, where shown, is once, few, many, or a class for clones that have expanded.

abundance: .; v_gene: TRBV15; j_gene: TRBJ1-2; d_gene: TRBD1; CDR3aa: CATSRRGQDYGYTF; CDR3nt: TGTGCCACCAGCAGGAGGGGGCAAGACTATGGCTACACCTTC
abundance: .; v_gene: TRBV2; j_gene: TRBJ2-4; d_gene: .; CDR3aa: CASSFSQLAKNIQYF; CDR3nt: TGTGCCAGCAGTTTTAGTCAACTAGCCAAAAACATTCAGTACTTC
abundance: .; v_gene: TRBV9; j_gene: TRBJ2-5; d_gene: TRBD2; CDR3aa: CASSVLAGMGETQYF; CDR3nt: TGTGCCAGCAGCGTACTAGCGGGGATGGGAGAGACCCAGTACTTC
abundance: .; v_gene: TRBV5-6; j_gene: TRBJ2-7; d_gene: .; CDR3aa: CASSLEGGSYEQYF; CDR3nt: TGTGCCAGCAGCTTGGAGGGGGGGTCCTACGAGCAGTACTTC
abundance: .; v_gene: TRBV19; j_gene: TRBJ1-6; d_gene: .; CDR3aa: CASSIVRTNSPLHF; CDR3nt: TGTGCCAGTAGTATAGTGAGAACCAATTCACCCCTCCACTTT
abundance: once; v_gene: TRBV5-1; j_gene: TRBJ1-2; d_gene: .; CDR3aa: CASSRELETGYTF; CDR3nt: TGCGCCAGCAGCCGCGAATTGGAGACGGGCTACACCTTC
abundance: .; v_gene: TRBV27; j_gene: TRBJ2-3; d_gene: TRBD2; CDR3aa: CASSRGTSGGAFDTQYF; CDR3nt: TGTGCCAGCAGTCGTGGGACTAGCGGGGGGGCTTTCGATACGCAGTATTTT
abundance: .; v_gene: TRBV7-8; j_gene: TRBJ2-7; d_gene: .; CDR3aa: CASSLGPPRGANEQYF; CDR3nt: TGTGCCAGCAGCTTAGGCCCCCCACGGGGGGCCAACGAGCAGTACTTC
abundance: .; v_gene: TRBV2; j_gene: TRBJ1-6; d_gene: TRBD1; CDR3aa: CASTLGQHNSPLHF; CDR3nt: TGTGCCAGCACCCTGGGACAGCATAATTCACCCCTCCACTTT
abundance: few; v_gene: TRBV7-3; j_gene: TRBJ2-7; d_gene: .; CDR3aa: CASSLIDSKEQYF; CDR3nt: TGTGCCAGCAGCTTAATTGACAGTAAGGAGCAGTACTTC
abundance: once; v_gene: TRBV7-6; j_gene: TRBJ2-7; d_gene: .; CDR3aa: CASSSNSPPYEQYF; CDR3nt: TGTGCCAGCAGCTCTAATTCCCCCCCCTACGAGCAGTACTTC
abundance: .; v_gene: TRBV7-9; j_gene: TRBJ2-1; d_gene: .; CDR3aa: CASSLPGLGGNEQFF; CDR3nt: TGTGCCAGCAGCTTGCCGGGACTGGGGGGCAATGAGCAGTTCTTC
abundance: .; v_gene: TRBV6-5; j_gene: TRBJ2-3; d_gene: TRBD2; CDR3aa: CASSLGLAGRTDTQYF; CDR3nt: TGTGCCAGCAGTTTGGGACTAGCGGGGCGCACAGATACGCAGTATTTT
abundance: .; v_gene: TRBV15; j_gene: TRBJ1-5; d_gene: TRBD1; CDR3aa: CATSRDGPGGWDQPQHF; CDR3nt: TGTGCCACCAGCAGAGATGGTCCAGGGGGCTGGGATCAGCCCCAGCATTTT
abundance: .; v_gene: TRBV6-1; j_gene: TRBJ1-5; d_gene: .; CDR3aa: CASSRPQGMYQPQHF; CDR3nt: TGTGCCAGCAGTAGACCCCAGGGGATGTATCAGCCCCAGCATTTT
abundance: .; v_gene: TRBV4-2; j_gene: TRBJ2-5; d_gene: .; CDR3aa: CASSPGMAGIQETQYF; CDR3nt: TGTGCCAGCAGCCCAGGTATGGCGGGGATTCAAGAGACCCAGTACTTC
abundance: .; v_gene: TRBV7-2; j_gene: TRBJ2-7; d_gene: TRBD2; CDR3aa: CASSRRRTSGRTGDEQYF; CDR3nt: TGTGCCAGCAGCAGAAGGCGGACTAGCGGGCGGACGGGAGACGAGCAGTACTTC
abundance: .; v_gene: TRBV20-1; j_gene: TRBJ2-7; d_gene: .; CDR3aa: CSWTASYEQYF; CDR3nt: TGCAGTTGGACAGCCTCCTACGAGCAGTACTTC
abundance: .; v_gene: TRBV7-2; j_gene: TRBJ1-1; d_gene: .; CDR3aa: CASSLGGVTTEAFF; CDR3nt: TGTGCCAGCAGCTTAGGCGGGGTGACCACTGAAGCTTTCTTT
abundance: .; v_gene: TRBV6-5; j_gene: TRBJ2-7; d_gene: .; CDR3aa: CASSYSDSFAYEQYF; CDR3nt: TGTGCCAGCAGTTACTCGGACAGCTTTGCCTACGAGCAGTACTTC
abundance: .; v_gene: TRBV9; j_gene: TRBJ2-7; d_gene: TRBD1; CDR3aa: CASSVEGGGGEQYF; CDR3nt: TGTGCCAGCAGCGTAGAAGGGGGCGGAGGCGAGCAGTACTTC
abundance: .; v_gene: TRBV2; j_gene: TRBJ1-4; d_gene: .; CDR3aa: CASRTGNEKLFF; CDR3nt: TGTGCCAGCAGGACGGGGAATGAAAAACTGTTTTTT
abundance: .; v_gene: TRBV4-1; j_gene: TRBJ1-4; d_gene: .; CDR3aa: CASSQGGGAHNEKLFF; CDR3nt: TGCGCCAGCAGCCAAGGAGGAGGGGCTCATAATGAAAAACTGTTTTTT
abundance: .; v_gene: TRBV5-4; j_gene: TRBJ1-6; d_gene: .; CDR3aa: CASSPRGLSSPLHF; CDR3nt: TGTGCCAGCAGCCCTAGAGGGTTGAGCTCACCCCTCCACTTT
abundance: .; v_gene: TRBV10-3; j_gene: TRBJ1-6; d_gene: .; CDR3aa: CATKEGVAYNSPLHF; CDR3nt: TGTGCCACCAAAGAGGGGGTAGCCTATAATTCACCCCTCCACTTT
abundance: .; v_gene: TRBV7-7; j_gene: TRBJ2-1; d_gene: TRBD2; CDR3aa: CASSLGLAGNNEQFF; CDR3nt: TGTGCCAGCAGCTTAGGCCTAGCGGGGAACAATGAGCAGTTCTTC
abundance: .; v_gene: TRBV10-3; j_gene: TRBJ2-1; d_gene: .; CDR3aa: CAISESLAKGYNEQFF; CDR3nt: TGTGCCATCAGTGAGTCGTTAGCGAAGGGATACAATGAGCAGTTCTTC
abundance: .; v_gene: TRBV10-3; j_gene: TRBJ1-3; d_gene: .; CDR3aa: CAMATISGNTIYF; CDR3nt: TGTGCCATGGCCACGATCTCTGGAAACACCATATATTTT
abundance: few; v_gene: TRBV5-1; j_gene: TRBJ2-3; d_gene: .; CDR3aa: CASSLVGRDTDTQYF; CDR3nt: TGCGCCAGCAGCTTGGTCGGCAGGGACACAGATACGCAGTATTTT
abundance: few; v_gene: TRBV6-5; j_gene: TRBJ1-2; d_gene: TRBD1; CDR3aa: CASSRDRSYGYTF; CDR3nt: TGTGCCAGCAGTAGGGACAGGAGCTATGGCTACACCTTC
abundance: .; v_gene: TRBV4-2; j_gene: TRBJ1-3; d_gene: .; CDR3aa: CASSQLTTGLGNTIYF; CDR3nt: TGTGCCAGCAGCCAGCTAACGACAGGTCTGGGAAACACCATATATTTT
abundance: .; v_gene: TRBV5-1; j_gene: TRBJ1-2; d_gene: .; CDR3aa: CASSLGPDSYYGYTF; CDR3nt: TGCGCCAGCAGCTTGGGCCCCGACAGCTACTATGGCTACACCTTC
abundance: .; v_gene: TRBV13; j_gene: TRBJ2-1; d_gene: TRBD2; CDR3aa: CASKAGDRLNEQFF; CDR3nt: TGTGCCAGCAAGGCGGGGGACCGACTCAATGAGCAGTTCTTC
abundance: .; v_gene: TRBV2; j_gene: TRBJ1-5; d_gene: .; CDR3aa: CASSDLAGESISNQPQHF; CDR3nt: TGTGCCAGCAGTGATCTGGCAGGGGAGTCAATCAGCAATCAGCCCCAGCATTTT
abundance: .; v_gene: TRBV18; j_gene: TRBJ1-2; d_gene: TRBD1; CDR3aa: CASSQSGTVVRGYTF; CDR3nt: TGTGCCAGCTCACAGTCCGGGACAGTAGTTCGTGGCTACACCTTC
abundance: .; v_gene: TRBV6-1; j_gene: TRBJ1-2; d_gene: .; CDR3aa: CASSAPTGYGYTF; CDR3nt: TGTGCCAGCAGTGCCCCAACGGGCTATGGCTACACCTTC
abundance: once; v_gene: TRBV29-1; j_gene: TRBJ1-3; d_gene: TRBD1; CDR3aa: CSVSGQGGGNTIYF; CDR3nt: TGCAGCGTTTCCGGACAGGGCGGTGGAAACACCATATATTTT
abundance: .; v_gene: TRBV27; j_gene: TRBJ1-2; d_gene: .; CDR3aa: CASSRLGGYGYTF; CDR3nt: TGTGCCAGCTCCAGACTGGGGGGCTATGGCTACACCTTC
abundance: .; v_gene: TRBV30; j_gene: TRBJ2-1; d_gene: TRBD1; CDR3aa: CAWSLGQVHGDEQFF; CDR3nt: TGTGCCTGGAGTCTTGGACAGGTGCATGGCGATGAGCAGTTCTTC
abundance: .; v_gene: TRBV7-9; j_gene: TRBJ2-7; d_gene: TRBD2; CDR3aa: CASSPPGLAGRFSYEQYF; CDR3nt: TGTGCCAGCAGCCCCCCTGGACTAGCGGGGAGATTTTCCTACGAGCAGTACTTC
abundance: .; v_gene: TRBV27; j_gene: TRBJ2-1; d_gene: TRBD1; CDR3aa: CASKRQGSPNEQFF; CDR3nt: TGTGCCAGCAAAAGACAGGGGTCGCCCAATGAGCAGTTCTTC
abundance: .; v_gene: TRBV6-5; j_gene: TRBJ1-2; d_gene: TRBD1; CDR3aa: CASKPGTGFHYGYTF; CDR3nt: TGTGCCAGCAAACCCGGGACAGGGTTTCACTATGGCTACACCTTC
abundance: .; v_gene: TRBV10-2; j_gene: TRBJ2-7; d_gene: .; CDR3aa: CASTRRGTIYEQYF; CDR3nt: TGCGCCAGCACACGGAGGGGCACAATCTACGAGCAGTACTTC
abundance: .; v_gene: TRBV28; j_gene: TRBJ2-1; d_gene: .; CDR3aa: CASSYSSGPNYNEQFF; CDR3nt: TGTGCCAGCAGTTACAGCAGCGGGCCGAACTACAATGAGCAGTTCTTC
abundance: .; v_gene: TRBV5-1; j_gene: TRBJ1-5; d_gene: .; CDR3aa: CASSYGAGGSNQPQHF; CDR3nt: TGCGCCAGCAGCTACGGGGCGGGGGGGAGCAATCAGCCCCAGCATTTT
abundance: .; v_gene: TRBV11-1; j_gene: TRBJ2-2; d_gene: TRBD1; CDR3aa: CASSSRQGLNTGELFF; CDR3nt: TGTGCCAGCAGCTCTCGACAGGGATTGAACACCGGGGAGCTGTTTTTT
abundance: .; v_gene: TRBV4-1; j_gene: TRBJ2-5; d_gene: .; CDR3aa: CASSQDPGQREETQYF; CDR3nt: TGCGCCAGCAGCCAAGATCCGGGACAACGGGAAGAGACCCAGTACTTC
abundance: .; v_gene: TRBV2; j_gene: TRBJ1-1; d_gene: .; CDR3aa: CASSVFRGGTEAFF; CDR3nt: TGTGCCAGCAGTGTTTTTCGTGGGGGGACTGAAGCTTTCTTT
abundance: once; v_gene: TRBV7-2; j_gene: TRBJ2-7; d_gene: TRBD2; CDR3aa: CASSSLAGGPYEQYF; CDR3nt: TGTGCCAGCAGCTCGCTAGCGGGGGGCCCCTACGAGCAGTACTTC
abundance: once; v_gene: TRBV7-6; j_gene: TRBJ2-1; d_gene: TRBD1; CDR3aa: CASSLQGQGVVGEQFF; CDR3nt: TGTGCCAGCAGCTTACAGGGACAGGGGGTAGTAGGTGAGCAGTTCTTC